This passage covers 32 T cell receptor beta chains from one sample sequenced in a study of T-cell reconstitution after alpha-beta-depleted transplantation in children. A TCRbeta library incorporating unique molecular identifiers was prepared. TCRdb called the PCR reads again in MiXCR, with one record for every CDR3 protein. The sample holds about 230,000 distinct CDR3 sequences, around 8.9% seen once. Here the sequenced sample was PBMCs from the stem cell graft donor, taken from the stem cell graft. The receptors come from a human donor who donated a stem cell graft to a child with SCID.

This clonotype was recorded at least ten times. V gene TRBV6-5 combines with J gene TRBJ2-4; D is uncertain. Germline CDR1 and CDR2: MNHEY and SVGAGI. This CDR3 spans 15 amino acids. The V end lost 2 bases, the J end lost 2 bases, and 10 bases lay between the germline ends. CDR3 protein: CASSYPPVTKNIQYF. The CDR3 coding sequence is TGTGCCAGCAGTTACCCCCCAGTGACCAAAAACATTCAGTACTTC.

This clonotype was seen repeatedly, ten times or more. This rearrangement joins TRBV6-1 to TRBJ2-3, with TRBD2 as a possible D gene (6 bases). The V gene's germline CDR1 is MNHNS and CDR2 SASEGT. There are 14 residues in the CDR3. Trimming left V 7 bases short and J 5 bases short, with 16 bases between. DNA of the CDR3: TGTGCCAGCAAGCCGGGAGCACTGGGAGATACGCAGTATTTT. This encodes CASKPGALGDTQYF.

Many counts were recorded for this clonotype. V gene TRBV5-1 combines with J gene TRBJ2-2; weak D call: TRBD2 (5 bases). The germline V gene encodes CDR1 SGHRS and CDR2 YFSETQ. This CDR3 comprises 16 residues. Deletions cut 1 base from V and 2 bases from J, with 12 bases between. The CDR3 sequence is CASSLFGTGNTGELFF. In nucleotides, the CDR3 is TGCGCCAGCAGCTTGTTCGGAACGGGAAACACCGGGGAGCTGTTTTTT.

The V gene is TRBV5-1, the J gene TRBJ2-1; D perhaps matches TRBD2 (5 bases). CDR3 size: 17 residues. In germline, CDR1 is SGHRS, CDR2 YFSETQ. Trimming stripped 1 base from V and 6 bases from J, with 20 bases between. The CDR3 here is CASSLTGPRYGLNEQFF. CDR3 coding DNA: TGCGCCAGCAGCTTGACCGGTCCCCGGTACGGACTCAATGAGCAGTTCTTC.

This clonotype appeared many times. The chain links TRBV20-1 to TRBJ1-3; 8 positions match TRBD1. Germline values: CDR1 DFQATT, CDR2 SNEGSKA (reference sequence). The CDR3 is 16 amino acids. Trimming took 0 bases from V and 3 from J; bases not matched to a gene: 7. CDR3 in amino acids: CSARDPDRDSGNTIYF. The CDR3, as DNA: TGCAGTGCTAGAGACCCGGACAGGGACAGTGGAAACACCATATATTTT.

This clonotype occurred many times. CDR3 nucleotide sequence: TGTGCCAGCAGCACGAGCTCTGGGGCCAACGTCCTGACTTTC. Amino acids: CASSTSSGANVLTF. The V call is TRBV12-3 or TRBV12-4, the J call TRBJ2-6; D gene unclear. The V gene lost 6 bases and the J gene lost 0 bases, with 6 bases spanning the gap. This CDR3 comprises 14 residues.

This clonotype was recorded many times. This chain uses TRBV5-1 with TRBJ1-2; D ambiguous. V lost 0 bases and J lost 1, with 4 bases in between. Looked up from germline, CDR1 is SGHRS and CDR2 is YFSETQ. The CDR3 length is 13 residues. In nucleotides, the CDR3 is TGCGCCAGCAGCTTGGGCAGTAACTATGGCTACACCTTC. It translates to CASSLGSNYGYTF.

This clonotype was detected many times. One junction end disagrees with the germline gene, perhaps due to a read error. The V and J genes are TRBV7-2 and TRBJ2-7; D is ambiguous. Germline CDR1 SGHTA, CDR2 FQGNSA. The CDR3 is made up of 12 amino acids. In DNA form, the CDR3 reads TGCGCCAGCAGCCCACACTCCTACGAGCAGTACTTC. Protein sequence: CASSPHSYEQYF.

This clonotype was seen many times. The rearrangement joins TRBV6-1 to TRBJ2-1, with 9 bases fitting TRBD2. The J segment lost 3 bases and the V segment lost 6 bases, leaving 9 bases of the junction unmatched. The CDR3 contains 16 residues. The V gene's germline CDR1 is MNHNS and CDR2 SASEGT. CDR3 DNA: TGTGCCAGCAGGGCGGGGTTAGCGGGGGACTACAATGAGCAGTTCTTC. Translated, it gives CASRAGLAGDYNEQFF.

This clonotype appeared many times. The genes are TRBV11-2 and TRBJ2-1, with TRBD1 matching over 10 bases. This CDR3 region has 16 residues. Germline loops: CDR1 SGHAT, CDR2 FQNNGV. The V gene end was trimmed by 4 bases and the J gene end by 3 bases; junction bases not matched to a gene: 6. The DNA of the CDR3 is TGTGCCAGCAGCTCGGACAGGGGGGGCCTCTACAATGAGCAGTTCTTC. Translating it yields CASSSDRGGLYNEQFF.

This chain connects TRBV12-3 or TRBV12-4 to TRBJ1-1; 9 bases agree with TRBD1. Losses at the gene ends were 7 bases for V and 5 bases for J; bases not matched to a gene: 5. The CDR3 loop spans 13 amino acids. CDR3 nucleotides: TGTGCCAGCAACAGGGGGCTCGGGACTGAAGCTTTCTTT. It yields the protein CASNRGLGTEAFF.

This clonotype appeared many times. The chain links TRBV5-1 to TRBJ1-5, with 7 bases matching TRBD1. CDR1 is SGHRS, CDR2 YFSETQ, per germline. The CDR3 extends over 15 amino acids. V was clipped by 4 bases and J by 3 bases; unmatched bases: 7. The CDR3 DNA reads TGCGCCAGCAGCACAGGACAGGACGTCAATCAGCCCCAGCATTTT. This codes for CASSTGQDVNQPQHF.

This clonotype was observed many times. CDR3 protein: CASSLDPGTHNEQFF. In DNA, the CDR3 is TGTGCCAGCAGCTTAGATCCAGGGACCCACAATGAGCAGTTCTTC. The rearrangement joins TRBV11-3 to TRBJ2-1, with D possibly being TRBD1 or TRBD2 (5 bases each). V lost 0 bases to trimming and J lost 5 bases, with 11 bases between them. Germline V gives CDR1 SGHNT, CDR2 YENEEA. The CDR3 has 15 amino acids.

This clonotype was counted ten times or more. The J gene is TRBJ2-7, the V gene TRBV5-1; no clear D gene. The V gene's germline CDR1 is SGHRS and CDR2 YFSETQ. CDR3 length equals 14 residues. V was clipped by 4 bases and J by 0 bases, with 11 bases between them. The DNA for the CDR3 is TGCGCCAGCAGCCCGACGGAAAGCTCCTACGAGCAGTACTTC. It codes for CASSPTESSYEQYF.

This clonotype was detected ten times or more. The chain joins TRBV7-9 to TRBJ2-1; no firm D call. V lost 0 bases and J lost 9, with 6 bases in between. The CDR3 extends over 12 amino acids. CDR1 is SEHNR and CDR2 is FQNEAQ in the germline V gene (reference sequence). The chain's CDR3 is CASSLARVEQFF. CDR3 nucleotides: TGTGCCAGCAGCTTAGCAAGGGTTGAGCAGTTCTTC.

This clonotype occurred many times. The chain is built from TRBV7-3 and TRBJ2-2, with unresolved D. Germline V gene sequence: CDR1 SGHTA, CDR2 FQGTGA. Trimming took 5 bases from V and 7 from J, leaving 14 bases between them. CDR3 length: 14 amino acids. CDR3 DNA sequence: TGTGCCAGCAGCCTTAGCTTTGAGGTCGGGGAGCTGTTTTTT. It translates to CASSLSFEVGELFF.

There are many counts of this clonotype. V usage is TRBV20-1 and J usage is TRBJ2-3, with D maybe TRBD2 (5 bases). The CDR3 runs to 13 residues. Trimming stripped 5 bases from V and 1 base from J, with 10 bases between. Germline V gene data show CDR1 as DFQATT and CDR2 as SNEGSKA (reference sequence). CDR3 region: CSAPGLGTDTQYF. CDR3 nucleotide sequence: TGCAGTGCTCCAGGACTGGGCACAGATACGCAGTATTTT.

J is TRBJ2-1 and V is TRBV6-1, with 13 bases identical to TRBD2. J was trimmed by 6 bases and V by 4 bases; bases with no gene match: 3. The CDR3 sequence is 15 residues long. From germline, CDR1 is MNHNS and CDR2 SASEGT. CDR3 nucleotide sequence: TGTGCCAGCAGTGCCCGGACTAGCGGGGGCAATGAGCAGTTCTTC. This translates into CASSARTSGGNEQFF.

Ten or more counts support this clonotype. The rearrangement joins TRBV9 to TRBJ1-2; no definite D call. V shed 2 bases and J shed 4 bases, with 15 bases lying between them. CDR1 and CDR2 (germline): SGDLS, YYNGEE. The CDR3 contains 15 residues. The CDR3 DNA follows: TGTGCCAGCAGCGTGGCGGAGCGGGCGGGCTATGGCTACACCTTC. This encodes CASSVAERAGYGYTF.

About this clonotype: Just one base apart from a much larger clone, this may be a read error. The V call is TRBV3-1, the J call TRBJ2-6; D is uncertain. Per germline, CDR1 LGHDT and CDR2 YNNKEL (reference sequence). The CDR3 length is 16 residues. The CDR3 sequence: CACSQDFLGGANVLTF. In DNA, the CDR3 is TGTGCCTGCAGCCAAGACTTTTTGGGGGGGGCCAACGTCCTGACTTTC.

The chain's CDR3 is CASSYSSSGGYEQYF. CDR3 DNA: TGTGCCAGCAGTTACAGCTCTAGCGGGGGCTACGAGCAGTACTTC. This chain connects TRBV6-5 to TRBJ2-7, with 10 bases identical to TRBD2. Germline V gene lookup returns CDR1 MNHEY and CDR2 SVGAGI. V trimming: 2 bases; J trimming: 3 bases; junction bases outside the gene matches: 4. The CDR3 is 15 residues long.

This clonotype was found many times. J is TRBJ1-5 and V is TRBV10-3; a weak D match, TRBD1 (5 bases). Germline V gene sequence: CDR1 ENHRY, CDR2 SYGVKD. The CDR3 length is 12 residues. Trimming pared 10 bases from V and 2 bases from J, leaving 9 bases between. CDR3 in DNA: TGTGCCACCAGGGTCGGCAATCAGCCCCAGCATTTT. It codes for CATRVGNQPQHF.

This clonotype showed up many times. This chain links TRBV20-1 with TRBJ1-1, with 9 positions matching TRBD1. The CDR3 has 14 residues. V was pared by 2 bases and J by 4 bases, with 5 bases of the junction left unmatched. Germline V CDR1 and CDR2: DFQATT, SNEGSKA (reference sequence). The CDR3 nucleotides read TGCAGTGCTAGAAGACAGGGGGTGGGCACTGAAGCTTTCTTT. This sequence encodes CSARRQGVGTEAFF.

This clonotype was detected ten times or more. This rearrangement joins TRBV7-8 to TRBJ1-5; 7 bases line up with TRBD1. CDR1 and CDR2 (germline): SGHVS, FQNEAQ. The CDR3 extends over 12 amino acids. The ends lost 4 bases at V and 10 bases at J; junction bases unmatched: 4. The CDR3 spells CASSYRDSPQHF. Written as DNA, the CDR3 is TGTGCCAGCAGCTATCGGGACAGCCCCCAGCATTTT.

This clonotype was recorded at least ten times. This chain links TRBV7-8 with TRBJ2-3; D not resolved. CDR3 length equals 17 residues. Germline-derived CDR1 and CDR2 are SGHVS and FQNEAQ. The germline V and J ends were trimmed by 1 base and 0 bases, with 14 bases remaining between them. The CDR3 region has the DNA TGTGCCAGCAGCTTAGTATCATGGGTTTCTAGCACAGATACGCAGTATTTT. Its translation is CASSLVSWVSSTDTQYF.

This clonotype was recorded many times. This chain's CDR3 is CASSLSGFTSGANVLTF. The CDR3 nucleotides read TGTGCCAGCAGTTTATCTGGATTTACCTCTGGGGCCAACGTCCTGACTTTC. This chain links TRBV12-3 or TRBV12-4 with TRBJ2-6; D is uncertain. V gave up 2 bases and J gave up 0 bases, with 11 bases separating them. The CDR3 length is 17 residues.

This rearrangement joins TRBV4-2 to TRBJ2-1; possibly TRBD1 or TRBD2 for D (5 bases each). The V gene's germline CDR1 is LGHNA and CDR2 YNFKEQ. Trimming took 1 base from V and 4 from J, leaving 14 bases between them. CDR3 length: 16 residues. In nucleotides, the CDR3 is TGTGCCAGCAGCCAAGCCCGGGGCTCCTCTTACAATGAGCAGTTCTTC. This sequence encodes CASSQARGSSYNEQFF.

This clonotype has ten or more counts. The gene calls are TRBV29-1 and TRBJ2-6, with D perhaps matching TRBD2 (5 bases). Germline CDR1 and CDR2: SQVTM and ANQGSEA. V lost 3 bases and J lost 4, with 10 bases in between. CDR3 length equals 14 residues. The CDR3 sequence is CSVDSGKGANVLTF. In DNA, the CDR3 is TGCAGCGTTGATTCGGGGAAAGGGGCCAACGTCCTGACTTTC.

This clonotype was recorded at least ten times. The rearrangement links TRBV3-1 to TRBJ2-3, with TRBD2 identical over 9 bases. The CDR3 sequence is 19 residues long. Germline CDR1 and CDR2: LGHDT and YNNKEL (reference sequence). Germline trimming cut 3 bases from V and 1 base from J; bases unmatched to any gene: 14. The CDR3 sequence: CASSQSAGGPRSRTDTQYF. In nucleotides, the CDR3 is TGTGCCAGCAGCCAGTCGGCGGGGGGGCCGAGGAGTCGCACAGATACGCAGTATTTT.

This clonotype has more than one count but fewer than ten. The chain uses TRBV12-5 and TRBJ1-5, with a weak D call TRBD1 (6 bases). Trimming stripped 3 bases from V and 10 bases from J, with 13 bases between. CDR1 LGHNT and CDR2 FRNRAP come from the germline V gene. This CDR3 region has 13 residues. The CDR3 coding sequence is TGTGCTAGTGGTTTCGCGCGACAGGCCCCCCAGCATTTT. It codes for CASGFARQAPQHF.

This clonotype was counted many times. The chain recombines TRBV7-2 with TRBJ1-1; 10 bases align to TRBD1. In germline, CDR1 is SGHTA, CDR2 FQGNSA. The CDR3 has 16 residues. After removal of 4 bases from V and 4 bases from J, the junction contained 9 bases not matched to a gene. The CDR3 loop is CASSSRLRDRGTEAFF. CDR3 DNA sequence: TGTGCCAGCAGCTCTAGACTCCGGGACAGGGGCACTGAAGCTTTCTTT. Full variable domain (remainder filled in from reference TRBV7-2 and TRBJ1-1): GAGVSQSPSNKVTEKGKDVELRCDPISGHTALYWYRQSLGQGLEFLIYFQGNSAPDKSGLPSDRFSAERTGGSVSTLTIQRTQQEDSAVYLCASSSRLRDRGTEAFFGQGTRLTVV.

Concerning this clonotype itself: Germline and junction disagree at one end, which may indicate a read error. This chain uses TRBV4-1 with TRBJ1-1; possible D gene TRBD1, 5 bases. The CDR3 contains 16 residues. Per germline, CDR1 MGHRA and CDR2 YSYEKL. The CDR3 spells CANSQDFAQGNTEAFF. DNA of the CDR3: TGCGCCAACAGCCAAGATTTTGCCCAGGGGAACACTGAAGCTTTCTTT.